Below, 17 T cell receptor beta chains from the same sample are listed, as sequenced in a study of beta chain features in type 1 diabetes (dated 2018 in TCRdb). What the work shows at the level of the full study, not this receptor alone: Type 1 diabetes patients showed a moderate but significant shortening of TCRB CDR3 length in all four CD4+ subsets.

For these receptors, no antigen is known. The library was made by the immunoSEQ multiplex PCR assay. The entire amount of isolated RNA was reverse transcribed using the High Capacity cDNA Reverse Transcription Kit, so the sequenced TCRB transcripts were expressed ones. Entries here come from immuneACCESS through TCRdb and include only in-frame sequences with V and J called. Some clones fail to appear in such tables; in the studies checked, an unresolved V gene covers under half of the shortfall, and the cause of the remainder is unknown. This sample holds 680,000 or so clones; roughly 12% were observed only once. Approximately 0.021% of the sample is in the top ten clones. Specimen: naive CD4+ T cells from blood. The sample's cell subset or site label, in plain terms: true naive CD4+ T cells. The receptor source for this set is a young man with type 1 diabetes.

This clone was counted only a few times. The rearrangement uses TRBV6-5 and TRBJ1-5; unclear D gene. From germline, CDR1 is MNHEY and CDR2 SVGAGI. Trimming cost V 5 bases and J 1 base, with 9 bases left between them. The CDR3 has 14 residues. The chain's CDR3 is CASSLGRSNQPQHF. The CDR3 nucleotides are TGTGCCAGCAGTCTGGGGAGGAGCAATCAGCCCCAGCATTTT.

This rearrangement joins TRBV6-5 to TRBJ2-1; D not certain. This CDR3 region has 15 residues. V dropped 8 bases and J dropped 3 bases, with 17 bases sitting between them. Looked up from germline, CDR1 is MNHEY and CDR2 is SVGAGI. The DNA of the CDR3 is TGTGCCAGCGCCCGCGAACGGGCCTTCTACAATGAGCAGTTCTTC. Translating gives CASARERAFYNEQFF.

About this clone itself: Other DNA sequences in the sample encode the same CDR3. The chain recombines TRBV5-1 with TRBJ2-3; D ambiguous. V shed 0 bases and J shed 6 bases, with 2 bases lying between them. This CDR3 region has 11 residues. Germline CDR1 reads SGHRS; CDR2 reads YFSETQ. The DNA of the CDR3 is TGCGCCAGCAGCTTGGGTGATACGCAGTATTTT. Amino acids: CASSLGDTQYF.

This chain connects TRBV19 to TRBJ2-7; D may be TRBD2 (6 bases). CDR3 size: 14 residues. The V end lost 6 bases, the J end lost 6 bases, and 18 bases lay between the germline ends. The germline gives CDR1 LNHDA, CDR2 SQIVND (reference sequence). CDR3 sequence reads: CASRPVGGGGEQYF. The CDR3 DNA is TGTGCCAGTAGGCCCGTCGGGGGTGGTGGCGAGCAGTACTTC.

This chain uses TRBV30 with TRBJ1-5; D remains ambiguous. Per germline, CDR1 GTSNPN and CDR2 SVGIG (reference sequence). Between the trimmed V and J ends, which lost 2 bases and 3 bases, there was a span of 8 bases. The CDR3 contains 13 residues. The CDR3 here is CAWSSLSNQPQHF. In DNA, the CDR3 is TGTGCCTGGAGTAGTTTATCCAATCAGCCCCAGCATTTT.

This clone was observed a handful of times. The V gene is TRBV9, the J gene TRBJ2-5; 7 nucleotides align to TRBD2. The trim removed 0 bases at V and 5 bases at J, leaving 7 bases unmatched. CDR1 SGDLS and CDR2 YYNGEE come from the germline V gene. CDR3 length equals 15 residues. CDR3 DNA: TGTGCCAGCAGCGTAGCAGAAGGGCGGGGGGAGACCCAGTACTTC. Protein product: CASSVAEGRGETQYF.

The CDR3: CASSLGPGPQETQYF. The CDR3 bases are TGCGCCAGCAGCTTGGGGCCGGGCCCCCAAGAGACCCAGTACTTC. J is TRBJ2-5 and V is TRBV5-1, with no clear D. The CDR3 covers 15 residues. V lost 0 bases, J lost 1 base, and 10 bases lay in between. Germline assignment: CDR1 SGHRS and CDR2 YFSETQ. Full variable domain (rest looked up from reference TRBV5-1 and TRBJ2-5): KAGVTQTPRYLIKTRGQQVTLSCSPISGHRSVSWYQQTPGQGLQFLFEYFSETQRNKGNFPGRFSGRQFSNSRSEMNVSTLELGDSALYLCASSLGPGPQETQYFGPGTRLLVL.

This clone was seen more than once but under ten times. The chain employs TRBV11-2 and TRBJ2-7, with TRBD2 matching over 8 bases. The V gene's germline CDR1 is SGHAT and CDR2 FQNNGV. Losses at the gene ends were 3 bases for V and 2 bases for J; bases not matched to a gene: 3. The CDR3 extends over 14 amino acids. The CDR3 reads CASSFTSGTYEQYF. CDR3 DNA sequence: TGTGCCAGCAGCTTTACTAGCGGTACCTACGAGCAGTACTTC.

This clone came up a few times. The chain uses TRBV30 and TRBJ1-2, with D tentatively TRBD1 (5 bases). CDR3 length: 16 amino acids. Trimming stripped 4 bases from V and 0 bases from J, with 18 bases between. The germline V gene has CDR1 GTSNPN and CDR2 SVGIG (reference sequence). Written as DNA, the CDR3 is TGTGCCTGGAACCCACCCGGGACGCCTGCTAACTATGGCTACACCTTC. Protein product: CAWNPPGTPANYGYTF.

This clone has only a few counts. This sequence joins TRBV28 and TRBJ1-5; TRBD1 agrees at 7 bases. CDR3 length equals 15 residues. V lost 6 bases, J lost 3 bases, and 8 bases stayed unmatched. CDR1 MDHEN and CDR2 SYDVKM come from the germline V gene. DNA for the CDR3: TGTGCCAGCAGCCCGACAGGGTTGGCCAATCAGCCCCAGCATTTT. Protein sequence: CASSPTGLANQPQHF. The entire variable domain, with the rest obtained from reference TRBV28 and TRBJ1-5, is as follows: DVKVTQSSRYLVKRTGEKVFLECVQDMDHENMFWYRQDPGLGLRLIYFSYDVKMKEKGDIPEGYSVSREKKERFSLILESASTNQTSMYLCASSPTGLANQPQHFGDGTRLSIL.

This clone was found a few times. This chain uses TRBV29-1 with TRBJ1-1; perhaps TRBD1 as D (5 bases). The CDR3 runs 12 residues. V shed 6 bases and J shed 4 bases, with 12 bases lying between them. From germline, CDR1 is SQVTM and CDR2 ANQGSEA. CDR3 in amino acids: CSVSRDVTEAFF. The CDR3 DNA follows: TGCAGCGTATCGCGGGACGTCACTGAAGCTTTCTTT.

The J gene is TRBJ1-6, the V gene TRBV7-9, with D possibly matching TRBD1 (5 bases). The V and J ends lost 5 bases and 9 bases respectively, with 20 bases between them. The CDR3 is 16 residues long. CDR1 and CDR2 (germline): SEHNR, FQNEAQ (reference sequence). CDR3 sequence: CASSPRGGLEGSPLHF. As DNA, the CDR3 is TGTGCCAGCAGCCCTCGGGGCGGATTAGAGGGTTCACCCCTCCACTTT.

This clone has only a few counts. As DNA, the CDR3 is TGCGCCAGCAGCCGCCAGGGCGGGGAGCACTATGGCTACACCTTC. Translating gives CASSRQGGEHYGYTF. The V and J genes are TRBV4-1 and TRBJ1-2; weak D call: TRBD1 (5 bases). The ends were cut back, 4 bases at V and 3 bases at J, with 15 bases in the middle. The CDR3 is 15 residues long. Germline CDR1 reads MGHRA; CDR2 reads YSYEKL.

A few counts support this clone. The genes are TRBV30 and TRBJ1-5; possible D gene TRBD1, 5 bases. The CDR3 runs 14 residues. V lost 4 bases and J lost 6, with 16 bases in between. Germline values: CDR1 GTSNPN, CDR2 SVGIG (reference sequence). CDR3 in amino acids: CAWTESGGVQPQHF. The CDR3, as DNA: TGTGCCTGGACCGAAAGTGGGGGGGTTCAGCCCCAGCATTTT.

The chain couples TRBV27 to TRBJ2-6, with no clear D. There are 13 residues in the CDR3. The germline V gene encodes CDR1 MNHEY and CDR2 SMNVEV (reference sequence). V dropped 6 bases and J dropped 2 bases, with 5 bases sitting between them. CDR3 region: CASSQAGANVLTF. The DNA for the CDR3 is TGTGCCAGCAGCCAGGCTGGGGCCAACGTCCTGACTTTC.

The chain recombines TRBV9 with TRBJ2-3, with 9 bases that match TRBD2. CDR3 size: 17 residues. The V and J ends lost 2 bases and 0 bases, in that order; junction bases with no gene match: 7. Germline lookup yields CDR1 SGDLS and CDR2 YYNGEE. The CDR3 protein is CASSVLFSGGSTDTQYF. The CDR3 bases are TGTGCCAGCAGCGTCCTCTTTAGCGGGGGTAGCACAGATACGCAGTATTTT.

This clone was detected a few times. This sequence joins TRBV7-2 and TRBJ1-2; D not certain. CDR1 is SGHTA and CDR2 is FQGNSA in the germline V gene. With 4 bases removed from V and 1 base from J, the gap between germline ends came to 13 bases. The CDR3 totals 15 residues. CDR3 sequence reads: CASSSQLGLNYGYTF. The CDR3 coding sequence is TGTGCCAGCAGCTCCCAACTAGGGCTTAACTATGGCTACACCTTC.